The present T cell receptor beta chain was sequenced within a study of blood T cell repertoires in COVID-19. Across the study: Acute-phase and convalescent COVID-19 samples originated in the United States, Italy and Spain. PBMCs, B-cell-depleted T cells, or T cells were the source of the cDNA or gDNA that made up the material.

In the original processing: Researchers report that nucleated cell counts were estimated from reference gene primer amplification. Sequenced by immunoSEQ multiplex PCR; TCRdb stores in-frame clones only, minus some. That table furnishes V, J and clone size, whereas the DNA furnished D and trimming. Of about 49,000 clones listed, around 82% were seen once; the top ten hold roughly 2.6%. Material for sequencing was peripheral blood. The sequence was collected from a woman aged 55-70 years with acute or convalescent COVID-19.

CDR3 region: CASSYSSGRAVDTQYF. CDR3 DNA: TGCGCCAGCAGTTATTCAAGCGGGAGGGCCGTAGATACGCAGTATTTT. The rearrangement links TRBV10-2 to TRBJ2-3; 10 bases agree with TRBD2. This CDR3 comprises 16 residues. CDR1 and CDR2 from the germline V gene are WSHSY and SAAADI. Losses at the gene ends were 5 bases for V and 5 bases for J; bases not matched to a gene: 10.